This T cell receptor (beta chain) was recorded in a study of T cells in Graves' hyperthyroidism and ophthalmopathy. Findings of the study overall: Blood also carried most thyroid clonotypes expanded above 0.001.

Germline CDR1 and CDR2: KGHSH and LQKENI. The CDR3 has 17 residues. The V and J ends lost 6 bases and 2 bases respectively, with 23 bases between them. Disease lasting under 3 months, a NOSPECS grade of at least 4, and a Clinical Activity Score of at least 3 were features of the ophthalmopathy patients. Clinical symptoms, serum thyroxine, TRAb, thyroid ultrasound and orbital computed tomography established diagnosis. The authors obtained PBMCs from roughly 9.7 ml of fresh peripheral blood. This clonotype has more than one count but fewer than ten. Its specificity is unknown. TCR beta CDR3 sequences were amplified from RNA transcripts. The HTBI primer set served for first-round RT-PCR of the TCR CDR3. TCRdb fed the multiplex PCR reads into MiXCR, producing one record per CDR3 protein. The data contain over 350,000 distinct CDR3 sequences, around 15% of them singletons.

The chain combines TRBV18 with TRBJ2-7; D is possibly TRBD1 or TRBD2 (5 bases each). The material sequenced was blood. This TCR derives from a young man with Graves' ophthalmopathy. The CDR3 DNA sequence: TGTGCCAGCTCCGAGCTAGCCGGGACCCACACCCCCTACGAGCAGTACTTC. Translated: CASSELAGTHTPYEQYF. Filled out from reference TRBV18 and TRBJ2-7, the complete variable domain reads NAGVMQNPRHLVRRRGQEARLRCSPMKGHSHVYWYRQLPEEGLKFMVYLQKENIIDESGMPKERFSAEFPKEGPSILRIQQVVRGDSAAYFCASSELAGTHTPYEQYFGPGTRLTVT.